The 11 T cell receptor beta chains listed next were all sequenced from one sample in a study of T cell responses to AZD1222 COVID-19 vaccine. Profiling relied on immunoSEQ multiplex PCR, and the TCRdb table lists in-frame clones only, not all of them. This table has approximately 100,000 clones, 85% to 90% appearing once. This sample comprised peripheral blood, obtained on day 0 of AZD1222 vaccination. The source is an adult in good health.

The rearrangement links TRBV11-3 to TRBJ2-7; TRBD1 matches 8 bases. Trimming took 6 bases from V and 1 from J; bases not matched to a gene: 5. CDR3 length equals 14 residues. Germline V gives CDR1 SGHNT, CDR2 YENEEA. The CDR3 region has the DNA TGTGCCAGCAGTTTTAGACAGGGGTCCTACGAGCAGTACTTC. Protein sequence: CASSFRQGSYEQYF.

This chain joins TRBV5-1 and TRBJ1-6; no definite D call. The germline V gene encodes CDR1 SGHRS and CDR2 YFSETQ. The CDR3 extends over 14 amino acids. The V end was cut by 1 base, the J end by 8 bases, with 10 bases between. CDR3: CASSLTLTDSPLHF. CDR3 nucleotide sequence: TGCGCCAGCAGCTTGACCCTAACTGATTCACCCCTCCACTTT.

In its sample, this clone was seen once. The V call is TRBV18, the J call TRBJ2-3; 7 bases match TRBD1. After removal of 3 bases from V and 1 base from J, the junction contained 4 bases not matched to a gene. This CDR3 region has 15 residues. Germline values: CDR1 KGHSH, CDR2 LQKENI. CDR3 sequence reads: CASSPTGSGTDTQYF. DNA for the CDR3: TGTGCCAGCTCACCGACAGGGTCTGGCACAGATACGCAGTATTTT. The full variable domain, completed using reference TRBV18 and TRBJ2-3, is NAGVMQNPRHLVRRRGQEARLRCSPMKGHSHVYWYRQLPEEGLKFMVYLQKENIIDESGMPKERFSAEFPKEGPSILRIQQVVRGDSAAYFCASSPTGSGTDTQYFGPGTRLTVL.

In DNA, the CDR3 is TGTGCCAGCAGCTTGGAATCTAGCGCGGGAGATACGCAGTATTTT. Translating it yields CASSLESSAGDTQYF. This sequence joins TRBV5-4 and TRBJ2-3; TRBD2 is a possible D gene (6 bases). There are 15 residues in the CDR3. V was shortened by 0 bases and J by 5 bases, with 13 bases between the two germline ends. Per the germline V gene, CDR1 is SGHNT and CDR2 is YYREEE (reference sequence).

V and J are TRBV10-3 and TRBJ1-2; D call uncertain. Trimming pared 0 bases from V and 3 bases from J, leaving 29 bases between. Germline V lookup: CDR1 ENHRY, CDR2 SYGVKD. This CDR3 contains 21 residues. CDR3 DNA: TGTGCCATCAGTGAGTCCCGAAACGCAGCCGGGAGAGCAAGAGGCCACTATGGCTACACCTTC. Its protein is CAISESRNAAGRARGHYGYTF.

The V call is TRBV19, the J call TRBJ1-1, with TRBD1 as a possible D gene (6 bases). The CDR3 extends over 14 amino acids. The ends were cut back, 10 bases at V and 1 base at J, with 16 bases in the middle. Germline CDR1 LNHDA, CDR2 SQIVND (reference sequence). CDR3 sequence reads: CATARGAGNTEAFF. In nucleotides, the CDR3 is TGTGCCACCGCTCGGGGGGCAGGGAACACTGAAGCTTTCTTT.

This chain joins TRBV27 and TRBJ2-1; TRBD2 matches at 8 bases. Germline CDR1 is MNHEY and CDR2 is SMNVEV (reference sequence). The CDR3 loop spans 15 amino acids. V lost 5 bases and J lost 1; bases outside the gene matches: 4. The CDR3 DNA sequence: TGTGCCAGCAGTGGAGCGGGGGAGTCCTACAATGAGCAGTTCTTC. Protein product: CASSGAGESYNEQFF.

In this sample, this clone turned up once. The CDR3 DNA reads as TGCGCCAGCAGCTTGGGCGTCGGCAGGGGGTCTGAGCAGTTCTTC. Protein sequence: CASSLGVGRGSEQFF. The gene calls are TRBV5-1 and TRBJ2-1; 7 nucleotides line up with TRBD1. With 0 bases clipped from V and 9 bases from J, the junction kept 9 bases outside the gene matches. This CDR3 comprises 15 residues. The V gene's germline CDR1 is SGHRS and CDR2 YFSETQ.

The chain carries TRBV27 and TRBJ1-2; 7 nucleotides match TRBD1. The CDR3 is 13 amino acids. J was trimmed by 4 bases and V by 6 bases; bases with no gene match: 5. Germline CDR1 reads MNHEY; CDR2 reads SMNVEV (reference sequence). This CDR3 reads CASRPGQIYGYTF. The CDR3 DNA is TGTGCCAGCAGGCCGGGACAGATCTATGGCTACACCTTC.

The chain employs TRBV30 and TRBJ1-1; 8 nucleotides align to TRBD1. The CDR3 length is 14 residues. Germline CDR1 is GTSNPN and CDR2 is SVGIG (reference sequence). Trimming at V came to 5 bases and at J to 2 bases, leaving 7 bases not matched to a gene. In DNA form, the CDR3 reads TGTGCCTGGGGGTGGACAGGGCGAAACACTGAAGCTTTCTTT. Its translation: CAWGWTGRNTEAFF.

The chain joins TRBV5-4 to TRBJ2-5; D is possibly TRBD1 (5 bases). Germline CDR1 SGHNT, CDR2 YYREEE (reference sequence). Trimming pared 0 bases from V and 2 bases from J, leaving 11 bases between. The CDR3 spans 15 residues. CDR3 DNA: TGTGCCAGCAGCTTGGAGGCAGGGATTCAAGAGACCCAGTACTTC. Its translation: CASSLEAGIQETQYF.